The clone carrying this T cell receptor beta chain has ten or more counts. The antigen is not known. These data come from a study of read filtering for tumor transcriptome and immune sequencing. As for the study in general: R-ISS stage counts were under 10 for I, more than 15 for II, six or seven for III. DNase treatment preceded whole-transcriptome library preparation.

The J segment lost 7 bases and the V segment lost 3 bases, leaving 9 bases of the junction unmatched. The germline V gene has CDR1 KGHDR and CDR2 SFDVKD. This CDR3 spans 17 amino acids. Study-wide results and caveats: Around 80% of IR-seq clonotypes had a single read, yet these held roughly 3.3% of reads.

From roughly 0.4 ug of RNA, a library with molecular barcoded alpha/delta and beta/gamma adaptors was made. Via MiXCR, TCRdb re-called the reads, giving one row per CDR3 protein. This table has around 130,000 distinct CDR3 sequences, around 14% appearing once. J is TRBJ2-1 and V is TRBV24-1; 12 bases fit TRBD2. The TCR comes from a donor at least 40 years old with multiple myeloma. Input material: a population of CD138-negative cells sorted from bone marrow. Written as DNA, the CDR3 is TGTGCCACCAGTGATCCCCCGACTAGCGGGAGCCCAAATGAGCAGTTCTTC. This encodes CATSDPPTSGSPNEQFF.